Listed here are 10 T cell receptor beta chains from one sample, sequenced in a study of T cells after yellow fever vaccination. One entry per CDR3 protein, called by TCRdb with MiXCR from the 5' RACE reads. This table holds about 550,000 distinct CDR3 sequences, 19% found once. Sample: PBMCs, taken 15 days after the yellow fever booster vaccination. Receptors originate from a man aged 30-40 years who received the YFV17D yellow fever vaccine.

This clonotype appeared a few times. The chain is built from TRBV6-2 or TRBV6-3 and TRBJ2-3; TRBD2 matches 7 bases. The CDR3 extends over 15 amino acids. The germline CDR1 and CDR2 sequences are MNHEY and SVGEGT. V lost 8 bases to trimming and J lost 6 bases; unmatched junction nucleotides: 14. CDR3 sequence (DNA): TGTGCCAGCCGGGACTACCAACGAATGGGTGATACGCAGTATTTT. Encoded protein: CASRDYQRMGDTQYF.

This clonotype was picked up a small number of times. The V gene is TRBV5-1, the J gene TRBJ2-1; D is ambiguous. The germline V and J ends were trimmed by 0 bases and 0 bases, with 10 bases remaining between them. This CDR3 is 16 amino acids long. Germline V gene lookup returns CDR1 SGHRS and CDR2 YFSETQ. CDR3: CASSLVSESSYNEQFF. In nucleotides, the CDR3 is TGCGCCAGCAGCTTGGTGAGCGAGAGCTCCTACAATGAGCAGTTCTTC. Looking up the rest from reference TRBV5-1 and TRBJ2-1 gives the full variable domain: KAGVTQTPRYLIKTRGQQVTLSCSPISGHRSVSWYQQTPGQGLQFLFEYFSETQRNKGNFPGRFSGRQFSNSRSEMNVSTLELGDSALYLCASSLVSESSYNEQFFGPGTRLTVL.

In this sample, this clonotype turned up a few times. V and J are TRBV28 and TRBJ2-1, with 7 bases identical to TRBD1. V dropped 4 bases and J dropped 0; count of bases not matched to a gene: 9. The CDR3 sequence is 17 residues long. Germline V gives CDR1 MDHEN, CDR2 SYDVKM. CDR3: CASSSPAGGSSYNEQFF. CDR3 nucleotide sequence: TGTGCCAGCAGTTCCCCTGCAGGGGGTAGCTCCTACAATGAGCAGTTCTTC.

The chain couples TRBV4-2 to TRBJ1-2; no clear D gene. The V gene's germline CDR1 is LGHNA and CDR2 YNFKEQ. The CDR3 runs 12 residues. Deletions cut 2 bases from V and 2 bases from J, with 3 bases between. CDR3 residues: CASSQQNYGYTF. As DNA, the CDR3 is TGTGCCAGCAGCCAACAGAACTATGGCTACACCTTC.

This clonotype was seen more than once but under ten times. The chain combines TRBV6-5 with TRBJ2-2; possibly TRBD1 or TRBD2 for D (6 bases each). The CDR3 runs 16 residues. Trimming left V 4 bases short and J 7 bases short, with 19 bases between. CDR1 is MNHEY and CDR2 is SVGAGI in the germline V gene. The CDR3 loop is CASSSRTGKGGGELFF. The DNA of the CDR3 is TGTGCCAGCAGTTCCCGGACGGGCAAGGGGGGCGGGGAGCTGTTTTTT.

This clonotype was counted only a few times. The chain carries TRBV7-3 and TRBJ2-1; possible D gene TRBD2, 7 bases. The CDR3 sequence is 15 residues long. Trimming cost V 4 bases and J 4 bases, with 14 bases left between them. Looked up from germline, CDR1 is SGHTA and CDR2 is FQGTGA. In nucleotides, the CDR3 is TGTGCCAGCAGCTCAGAGGGGGGGGTATACAATGAGCAGTTCTTC. Amino acids: CASSSEGGVYNEQFF.

This clonotype was detected a few times. V gene TRBV7-9 combines with J gene TRBJ2-7; D is perhaps TRBD2 (6 bases). Germline V CDR1 and CDR2: SEHNR, FQNEAQ (reference sequence). This CDR3 is 17 amino acids long. Trimming removed 1 base from V and 2 bases from J, with 18 bases in between. This chain's CDR3 is CASSLGVGGEAAYEQYF. CDR3 in DNA: TGTGCCAGCAGCTTAGGTGTCGGGGGTGAGGCAGCCTACGAGCAGTACTTC. Supplemented by reference TRBV7-9 and TRBJ2-7, the full variable domain reads DTGVSQNPRHKITKRGQNVTFRCDPISEHNRLYWYRQTLGQGPEFLTYFQNEAQLEKSRLLSDRFSAERPKGSFSTLEIQRTEQGDSAMYLCASSLGVGGEAAYEQYFGPGTRLTVT.

The chain is built from TRBV29-1 and TRBJ2-2; D is ambiguous. CDR1 SQVTM and CDR2 ANQGSEA come from the germline V gene. CDR3 length: 10 amino acids. V was cut by 7 bases and J by 4 bases, with 4 bases left in between. CDR3 bases: TGCAGCGGAGGCACCGGGGAGCTGTTTTTT. Translated: CSGGTGELFF.

V is TRBV5-5 and J is TRBJ2-1; 7 bases agree with TRBD2. Germline V CDR1 and CDR2: SGHKS, YYEKEE (reference sequence). The CDR3 runs to 12 residues. J gave up 10 bases and V 2 bases, and 3 bases lay outside the gene matches. The CDR3 sequence is CASSLLAPEQFF. The DNA of the CDR3 is TGTGCCAGCAGCTTACTAGCGCCCGAGCAGTTCTTC.

The chain joins TRBV15 to TRBJ2-7; 11 bases line up with TRBD1. Germline V gene data show CDR1 as LNHNV and CDR2 as YYDKDF (reference sequence). CDR3 length: 15 residues. V was pared by 8 bases and J by 3 bases, with 9 bases of the junction left unmatched. This chain's CDR3 is CATAKGGTGGYEQYF. In DNA, the CDR3 is TGTGCCACCGCGAAGGGGGGGACAGGGGGCTACGAGCAGTACTTC.